This T cell receptor beta chain appears in the sequencing data of a study of liver allograft versus peripheral blood T cells. Across the study: Hepatic allograft T cell receptor repertoires were evaluated relative to those present in recipients' peripheral blood. Whole-study findings and limits: Differences were reported between the T cell receptor repertoires inside liver allografts and those that were detected in peripheral blood.

This clonotype was detected many times. Its target is unknown. TCRdb independently ran MiXCR on the reads; one entry per CDR3 protein. The sample lists about 9,500 distinct CDR3 sequences, approximately 17% occurring once. The clonotype comes from a human patient who had a liver transplant. Part of the T cells may come from the graft donor.

CDR3 in amino acids: CASSYRRENQPQHF. CDR3 nucleotide sequence: TGTGCCAGCAGTTACCGAAGGGAGAATCAGCCCCAGCATTTT. The rearrangement uses TRBV6-2 or TRBV6-3 and TRBJ1-5; no clear D. The ends were cut back, 2 bases at V and 4 bases at J, with 9 bases in the middle. Germline V lookup: CDR1 MNHEY, CDR2 SVGEGT. The CDR3 sequence is 14 residues long.